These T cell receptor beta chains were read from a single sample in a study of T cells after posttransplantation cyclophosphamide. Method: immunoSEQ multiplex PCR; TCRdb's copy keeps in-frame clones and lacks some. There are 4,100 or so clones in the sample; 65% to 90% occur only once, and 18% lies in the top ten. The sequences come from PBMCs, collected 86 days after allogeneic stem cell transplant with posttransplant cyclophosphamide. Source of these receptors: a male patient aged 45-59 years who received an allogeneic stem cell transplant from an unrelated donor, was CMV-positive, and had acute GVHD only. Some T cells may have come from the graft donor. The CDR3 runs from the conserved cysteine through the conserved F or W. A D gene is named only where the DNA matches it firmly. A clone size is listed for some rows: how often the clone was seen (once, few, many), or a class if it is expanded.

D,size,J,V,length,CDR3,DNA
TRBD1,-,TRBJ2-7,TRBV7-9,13,CASSSTRQGEQYF,TGTGCCAGCAGCTCCACCCGACAGGGGGAGCAGTACTTC
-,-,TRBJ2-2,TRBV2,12,CASRRLTGELFF,TGTGCCAGCAGAAGACTCACCGGGGAGCTGTTTTTT
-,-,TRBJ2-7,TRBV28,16,CASRMGGGVGIYEQYF,TGTGCCAGCAGGATGGGGGGAGGCGTCGGGATTTACGAGCAGTACTTC
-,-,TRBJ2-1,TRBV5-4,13,CASSLSSGNEQFF,TGTGCCAGCAGCTTGTCTTCGGGGAATGAGCAGTTCTTC
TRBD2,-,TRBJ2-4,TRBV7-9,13,CASSLDSGNIQYF,TGTGCCAGCAGCTTAGATAGCGGGAACATTCAGTACTTC
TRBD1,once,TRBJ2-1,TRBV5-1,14,CASSHRDRGDEQFF,TGCGCCAGCAGCCACCGGGACAGGGGCGATGAGCAGTTCTTC
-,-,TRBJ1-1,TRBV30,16,CAWTLTGGRGNTEAFF,TGTGCCTGGACCTTGACGGGGGGAAGGGGCAACACTGAAGCTTTCTTT
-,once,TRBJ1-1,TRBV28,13,CASSLRGGTEAFF,TGTGCCAGCAGTTTAAGGGGGGGCACTGAAGCTTTCTTT
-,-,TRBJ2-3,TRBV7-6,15,CASSLAESGTDTQYF,TGTGCCAGCAGCTTGGCGGAGTCAGGGACAGATACGCAGTATTTT
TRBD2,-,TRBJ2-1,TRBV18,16,CASSPPGLATNNEQFF,TGTGCCAGCTCACCCCCTGGACTAGCGACAAACAATGAGCAGTTCTTC
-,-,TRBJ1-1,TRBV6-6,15,CASSWSGQMNTEAFF,TGTGCCAGCAGTTGGAGCGGACAGATGAACACTGAAGCTTTCTTT
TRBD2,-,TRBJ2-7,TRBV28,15,CASSSKREWTYEQYF,TGTGCCAGCAGCTCCAAGCGGGAGTGGACTTACGAGCAGTACTTC
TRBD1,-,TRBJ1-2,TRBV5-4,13,CASSLGDRGGYTF,TGCGCCAGCAGCCTGGGGGACAGGGGTGGCTACACCTTC
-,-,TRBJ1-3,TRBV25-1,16,CASSPDRHASGNTIYF,TGTGCCAGCAGTCCAGACCGACACGCCTCTGGAAACACCATATATTTT
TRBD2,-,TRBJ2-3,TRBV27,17,CASSLEASGSRIDTQYF,TGTGCCAGCAGTTTAGAGGCTAGCGGGAGCAGGATAGATACGCAGTATTTT
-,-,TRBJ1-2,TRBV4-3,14,CASSQDPGSYGYTF,TGCGCCAGCAGCCAAGATCCGGGGTCCTATGGCTACACCTTC
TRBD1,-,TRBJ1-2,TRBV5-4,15,CASSGTGGSNYGYTF,TGTGCCAGCAGCGGAACAGGGGGCTCTAACTATGGCTACACCTTC
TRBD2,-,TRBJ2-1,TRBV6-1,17,CASSVSSGVSSYNEQFF,TGTGCCAGCAGTGTCAGTAGCGGGGTGAGCTCCTACAATGAGCAGTTCTTC
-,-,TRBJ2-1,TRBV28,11,CASSPGGEQFF,TGTGCCAGCAGCCCCGGTGGTGAGCAGTTCTTC
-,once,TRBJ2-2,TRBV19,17,CASSIGYRGGRAGELFF,TGTGCCAGTAGTATAGGTTACAGGGGAGGAAGGGCCGGGGAGCTGTTTTTT
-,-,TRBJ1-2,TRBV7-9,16,CASSQASDSTVGGYTF,TGTGCCAGCAGCCAAGCTTCGGACAGCACGGTCGGAGGCTACACCTTC
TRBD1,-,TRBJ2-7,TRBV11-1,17,CASSSIWTGRTLYEQYF,TGTGCCAGCAGCTCTATTTGGACAGGGAGGACTTTATACGAGCAGTACTTC
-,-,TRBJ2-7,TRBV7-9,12,CASSSDTYEQYF,TGTGCCAGCAGCTCCGACACCTACGAGCAGTACTTC
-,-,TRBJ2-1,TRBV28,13,CASSLEARAEQFF,TGTGCCAGCAGTTTAGAGGCCAGGGCTGAGCAGTTCTTC
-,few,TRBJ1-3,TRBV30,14,CAWSSDSSGNTIYF,TGTGCCTGGAGTTCGGACAGCTCTGGAAACACCATATATTTT
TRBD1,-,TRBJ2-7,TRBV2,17,CASSEFAPGQAPYEQYF,TGTGCCAGCAGTGAATTCGCCCCGGGACAGGCCCCCTACGAGCAGTACTTC
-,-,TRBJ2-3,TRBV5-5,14,CASSFLASTDTQYF,TGTGCCAGCAGCTTCCTAGCGTCTACAGATACGCAGTATTTT
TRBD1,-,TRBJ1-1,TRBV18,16,CASSPPGQGVKSEAFF,TGTGCCAGCTCACCACCGGGACAGGGGGTAAAATCTGAAGCTTTCTTT
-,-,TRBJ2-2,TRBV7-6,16,CASSPQGGANTGELFF,TGTGCCAGCAGCCCCCAGGGGGGCGCGAACACCGGGGAGCTGTTTTTT